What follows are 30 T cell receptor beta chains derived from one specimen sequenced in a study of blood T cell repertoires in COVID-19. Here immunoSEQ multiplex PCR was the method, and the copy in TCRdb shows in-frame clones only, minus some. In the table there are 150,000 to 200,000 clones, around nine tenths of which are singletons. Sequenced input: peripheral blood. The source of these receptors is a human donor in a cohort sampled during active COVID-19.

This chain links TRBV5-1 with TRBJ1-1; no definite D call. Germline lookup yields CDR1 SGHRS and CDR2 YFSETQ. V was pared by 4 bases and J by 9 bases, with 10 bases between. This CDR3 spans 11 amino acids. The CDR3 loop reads CASSEGLKAFF. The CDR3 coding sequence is TGCGCCAGCAGCGAGGGCTTGAAAGCTTTCTTT.

The CDR3 loop is CASSKTGVVVSSEQYF. CDR3 coding DNA: TGTGCCAGCAGTAAGACAGGGGTCGTGGTATCTTCCGAGCAGTACTTC. The gene calls are TRBV6-2 or TRBV6-3 and TRBJ2-7; TRBD1 aligns across 8 bases. V dropped 5 bases and J dropped 6; count of bases not matched to a gene: 15. CDR1 MNHEY and CDR2 SVGEGT come from the germline V gene. The CDR3 runs to 16 residues.

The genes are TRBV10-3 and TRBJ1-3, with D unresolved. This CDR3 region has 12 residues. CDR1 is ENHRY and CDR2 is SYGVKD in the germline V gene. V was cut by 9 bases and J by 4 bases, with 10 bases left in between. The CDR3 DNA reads TGTGCCATGGGAGATCGGGGAAACACCATATATTTT. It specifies CAMGDRGNTIYF.

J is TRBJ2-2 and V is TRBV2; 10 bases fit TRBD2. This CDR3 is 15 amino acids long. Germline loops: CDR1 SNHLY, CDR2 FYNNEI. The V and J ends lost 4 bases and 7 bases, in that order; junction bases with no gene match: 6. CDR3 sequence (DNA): TGTGCCAGCAGTGTCCTAGCGGGAGAGTTCGGGGAGCTGTTTTTT. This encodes CASSVLAGEFGELFF. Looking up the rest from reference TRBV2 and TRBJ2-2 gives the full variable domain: EPEVTQTPSHQVTQMGQEVILRCVPISNHLYFYWYRQILGQKVEFLVSFYNNEISEKSEIFDDQFSVERPDGSNFTLKIRSTKLEDSAMYFCASSVLAGEFGELFFGEGSRLTVL.

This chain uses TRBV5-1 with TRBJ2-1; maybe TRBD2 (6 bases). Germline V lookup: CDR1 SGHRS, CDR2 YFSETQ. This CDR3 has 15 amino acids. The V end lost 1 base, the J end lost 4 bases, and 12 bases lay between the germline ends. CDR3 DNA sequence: TGCGCCAGCAGCTTGATTCGGGGGAATTACAATGAGCAGTTCTTC. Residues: CASSLIRGNYNEQFF.

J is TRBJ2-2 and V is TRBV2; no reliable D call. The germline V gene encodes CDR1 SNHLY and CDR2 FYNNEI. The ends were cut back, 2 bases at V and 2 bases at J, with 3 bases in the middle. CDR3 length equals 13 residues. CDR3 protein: CASSESNTGELFF. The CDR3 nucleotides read TGTGCCAGCAGTGAATCAAACACCGGGGAGCTGTTTTTT.

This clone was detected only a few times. CDR3 sequence reads: CASSPAGFSYEQYF. The CDR3 nucleotides read TGTGCCAGCTCACCGGCAGGCTTCTCCTACGAGCAGTACTTC. The chain joins TRBV18 to TRBJ2-7; D is ambiguous. Germline-derived CDR1 and CDR2 are KGHSH and LQKENI. Trimming shortened V by 3 bases and J by 0 bases, and 9 bases separated the two germline ends. The CDR3 is 14 residues long.

CDR3 DNA sequence: TGTGCCAGCAGCCATACAGGGGCTGGATACGAGCAGTACTTC. This codes for CASSHTGAGYEQYF. J is TRBJ2-7 and V is TRBV3-1 (or the pseudogene TRBV3-2); 7 nucleotides agree with TRBD1. The J segment lost 4 bases and the V segment lost 3 bases, leaving 6 bases of the junction unmatched. Germline CDR1 LGHDT, CDR2 YNNKEL (reference sequence). This CDR3 is built from 14 residues.

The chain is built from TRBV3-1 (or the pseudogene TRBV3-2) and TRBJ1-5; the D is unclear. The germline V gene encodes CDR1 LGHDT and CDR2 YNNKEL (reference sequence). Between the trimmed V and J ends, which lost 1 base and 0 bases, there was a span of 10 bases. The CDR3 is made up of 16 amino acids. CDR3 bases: TGTGCCAGCAGCCAAGGTGGCTTTAATAGCAATCAGCCCCAGCATTTT. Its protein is CASSQGGFNSNQPQHF.

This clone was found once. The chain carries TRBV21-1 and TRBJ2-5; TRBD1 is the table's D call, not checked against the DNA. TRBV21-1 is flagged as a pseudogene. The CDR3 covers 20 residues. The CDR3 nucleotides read TGTGCCAGCAGCAAAGGGAGCTCCGGGACAGGGGCGCGTAATAACGAGACCCAGTACTTC. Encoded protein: CASSKGSSGTGARNNETQYF.

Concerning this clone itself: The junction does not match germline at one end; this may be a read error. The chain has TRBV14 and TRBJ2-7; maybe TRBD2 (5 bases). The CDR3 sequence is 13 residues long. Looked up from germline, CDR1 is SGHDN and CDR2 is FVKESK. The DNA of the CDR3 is TGTGCCAGCAGTCAAGGACTTCACTACGAGCAGTACTTC. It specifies CASSQGLHYEQYF. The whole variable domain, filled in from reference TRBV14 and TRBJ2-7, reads EAGVTQFPSHSVIEKGQTVTLRCDPISGHDNLYWYRRVMGKEIKFLLHFVKESKQDESGMPNNRFLAERTGGTYSTLKVQPAELEDSGVYFCASSQGLHYEQYFGPGTRLTVT.

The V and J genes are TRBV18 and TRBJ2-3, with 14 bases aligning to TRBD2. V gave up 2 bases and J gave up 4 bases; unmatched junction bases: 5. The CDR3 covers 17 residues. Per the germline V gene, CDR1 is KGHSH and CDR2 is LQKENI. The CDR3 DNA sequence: TGTGCCAGCTCACCAGAGGGACTAGCGGGAGTCCCAGATACGCAGTATTTT. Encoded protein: CASSPEGLAGVPDTQYF.

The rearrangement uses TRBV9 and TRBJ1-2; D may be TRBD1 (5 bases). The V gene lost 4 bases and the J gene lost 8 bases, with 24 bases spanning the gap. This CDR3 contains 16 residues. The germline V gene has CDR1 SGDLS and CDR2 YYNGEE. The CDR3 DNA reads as TGTGCCAGCAGCCCTGGACAAGGCCCGTACCCCTGGGGCTACACCTTC. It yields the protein CASSPGQGPYPWGYTF. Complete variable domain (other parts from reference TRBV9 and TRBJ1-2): DSGVTQTPKHLITATGQRVTLRCSPRSGDLSVYWYQQSLDQGLQFLIQYYNGEERAKGNILERFSAQQFPDLHSELNLSSLELGDSALYFCASSPGQGPYPWGYTFGSGTRLTVV.

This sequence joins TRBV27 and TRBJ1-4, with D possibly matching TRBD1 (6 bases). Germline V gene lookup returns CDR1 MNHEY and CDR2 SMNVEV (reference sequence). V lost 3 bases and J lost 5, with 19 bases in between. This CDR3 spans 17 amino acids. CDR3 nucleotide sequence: TGTGCCAGCAGTTTGTCCAGGGGAAATTTTGAGAATGAAAAACTGTTTTTT. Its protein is CASSLSRGNFENEKLFF.

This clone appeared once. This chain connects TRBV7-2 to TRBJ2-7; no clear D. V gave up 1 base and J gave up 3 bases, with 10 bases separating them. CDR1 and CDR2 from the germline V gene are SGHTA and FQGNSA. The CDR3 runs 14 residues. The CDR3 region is CASSLGFGGYEQYF. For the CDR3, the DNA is TGTGCCAGCAGCTTAGGATTCGGCGGCTACGAGCAGTACTTC.

CDR3 protein: CASSEVPPDRVPGELFF. In DNA form, the CDR3 reads TGTGCCAGCAGTGAAGTACCTCCTGACAGGGTCCCCGGGGAGCTGTTTTTT. The gene calls are TRBV6-1 and TRBJ2-2; 7 positions match TRBD1. Germline V CDR1 and CDR2: MNHNS, SASEGT. CDR3 size: 17 residues. V dropped 1 base and J dropped 6; count of bases not matched to a gene: 11.

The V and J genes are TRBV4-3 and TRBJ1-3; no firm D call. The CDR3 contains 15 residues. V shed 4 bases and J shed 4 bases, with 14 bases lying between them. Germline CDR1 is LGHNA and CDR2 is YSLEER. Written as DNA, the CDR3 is TGCGCCAGCAGCCGAGGACTGGGCGGCGGAAACACCATATATTTT. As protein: CASSRGLGGGNTIYF.

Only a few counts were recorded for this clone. CDR3 sequence (DNA): TGTGCCAGCAGTTACCGGAGAGGTGGTCCGGGTTCACCCCTCCACTTT. Encoded protein: CASSYRRGGPGSPLHF. The V call is TRBV6-5, the J call TRBJ1-6; D is uncertain. CDR1 is MNHEY, CDR2 SVGAGI, per germline. With 2 bases removed from V and 9 bases from J, the gap between germline ends came to 17 bases. CDR3 length: 16 amino acids.

This chain's CDR3 is CASSFRASGEQYF. The CDR3 nucleotides are TGCGCCAGCAGCTTTCGCGCTTCTGGCGAGCAGTACTTC. This rearrangement joins TRBV5-1 to TRBJ2-7; no definite D call. The CDR3 has 13 amino acids. The V gene lost 2 bases and the J gene lost 6 bases, with 12 bases spanning the gap. CDR1 SGHRS and CDR2 YFSETQ come from the germline V gene.

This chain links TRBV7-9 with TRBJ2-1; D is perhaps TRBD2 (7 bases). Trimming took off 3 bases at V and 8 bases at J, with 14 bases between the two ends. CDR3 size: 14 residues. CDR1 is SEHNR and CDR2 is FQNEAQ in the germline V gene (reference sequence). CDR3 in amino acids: CASSFSRGGDEQFF. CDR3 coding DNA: TGTGCCAGCAGCTTCAGTAGGGGGGGCGATGAGCAGTTCTTC.

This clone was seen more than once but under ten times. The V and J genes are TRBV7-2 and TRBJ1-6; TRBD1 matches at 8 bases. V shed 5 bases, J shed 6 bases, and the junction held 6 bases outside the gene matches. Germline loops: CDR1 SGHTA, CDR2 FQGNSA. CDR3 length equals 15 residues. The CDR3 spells CASSTTGGVNSPLHF. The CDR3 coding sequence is TGTGCCAGCAGCACCACAGGGGGAGTTAATTCACCCCTCCACTTT. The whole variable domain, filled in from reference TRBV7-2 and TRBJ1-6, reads GAGVSQSPSNKVTEKGKDVELRCDPISGHTALYWYRQSLGQGLEFLIYFQGNSAPDKSGLPSDRFSAERTGGSVSTLTIQRTQQEDSAVYLCASSTTGGVNSPLHFGNGTRLTVT.

The chain's CDR3 is CASSLTGQGFVSSGYTF. The CDR3, as DNA: TGTGCCAGCAGCTTAACGGGACAGGGCTTTGTGTCGAGTGGCTACACCTTC. The chain recombines TRBV5-5 with TRBJ1-2, with TRBD1 matching 9 bases. CDR3 size: 17 residues. V shed 2 bases and J 7 bases; nucleotides not matched to a gene: 15. Germline V lookup: CDR1 SGHKS, CDR2 YYEKEE (reference sequence). Full variable domain (remainder filled in from reference TRBV5-5 and TRBJ1-2): DAGVTQSPTHLIKTRGQQVTLRCSPISGHKSVSWYQQVLGQGPQFIFQYYEKEERGRGNFPDRFSARQFPNYSSELNVNALLLGDSALYLCASSLTGQGFVSSGYTFGSGTRLTVV.

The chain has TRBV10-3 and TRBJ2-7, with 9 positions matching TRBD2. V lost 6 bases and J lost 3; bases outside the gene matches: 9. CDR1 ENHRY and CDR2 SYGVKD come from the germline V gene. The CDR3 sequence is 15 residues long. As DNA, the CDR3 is TGTGCCATCAGCGAGGGACTAGCCAAGAGCTACGAGCAGTACTTC. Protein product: CAISEGLAKSYEQYF.

CDR3 sequence: CATSERDSYQPQHF. The CDR3 region has the DNA TGTGCCACCAGTGAACGGGACAGCTATCAGCCCCAGCATTTT. The gene calls are TRBV24-1 and TRBJ1-5; 7 bases align to TRBD1. Germline-derived CDR1 and CDR2 are KGHDR and SFDVKD. There are 14 residues in the CDR3. V was clipped by 4 bases and J by 5 bases; unmatched bases: 4.

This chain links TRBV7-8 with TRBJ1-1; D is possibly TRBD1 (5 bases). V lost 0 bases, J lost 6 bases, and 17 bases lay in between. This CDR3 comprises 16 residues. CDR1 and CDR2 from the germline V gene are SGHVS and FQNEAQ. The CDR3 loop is CASSLAGREGSAEAFF. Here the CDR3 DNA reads TGTGCCAGCAGCTTAGCTGGCAGGGAAGGGTCCGCTGAAGCTTTCTTT. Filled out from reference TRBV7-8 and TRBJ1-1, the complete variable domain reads GAGVSQSPRYKVAKRGQDVALRCDPISGHVSLFWYQQALGQGPEFLTYFQNEAQLDKSGLPSDRFFAERPEGSVSTLKIQRTQQEDSAVYLCASSLAGREGSAEAFFGQGTRLTVV.

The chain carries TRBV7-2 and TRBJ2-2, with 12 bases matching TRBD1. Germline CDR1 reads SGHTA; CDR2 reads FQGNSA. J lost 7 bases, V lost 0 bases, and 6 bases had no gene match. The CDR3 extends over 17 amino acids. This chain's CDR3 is CASSLARGTGGLGELFF. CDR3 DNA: TGTGCCAGCAGCTTAGCCCGCGGGACAGGGGGCCTCGGGGAGCTGTTTTTT.

CDR3 bases: TGTGCCAGCAGTAGGGGCACTAATGAAAAACTGTTTTTT. It translates to CASSRGTNEKLFF. The chain employs TRBV2 and TRBJ1-4; possible D gene TRBD1, 5 bases. CDR1 SNHLY and CDR2 FYNNEI come from the germline V gene. The CDR3 is 13 amino acids. Trimming took off 5 bases at V and 2 bases at J, with 6 bases between the two ends.

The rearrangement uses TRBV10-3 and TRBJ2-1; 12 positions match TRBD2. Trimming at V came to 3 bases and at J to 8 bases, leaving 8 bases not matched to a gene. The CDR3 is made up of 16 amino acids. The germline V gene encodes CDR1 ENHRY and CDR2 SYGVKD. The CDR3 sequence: CAISDPRTSGTDEQFF. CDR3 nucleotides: TGTGCCATCAGTGACCCCAGGACTAGCGGGACCGATGAGCAGTTCTTC.

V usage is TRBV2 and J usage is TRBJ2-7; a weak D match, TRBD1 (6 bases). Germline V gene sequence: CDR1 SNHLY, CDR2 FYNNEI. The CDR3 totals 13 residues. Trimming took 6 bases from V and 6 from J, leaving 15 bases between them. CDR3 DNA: TGTGCCAGCAGCAGACAGGCTTTGGGCGAGCAGTACTTC. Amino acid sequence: CASSRQALGEQYF. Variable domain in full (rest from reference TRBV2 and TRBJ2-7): EPEVTQTPSHQVTQMGQEVILRCVPISNHLYFYWYRQILGQKVEFLVSFYNNEISEKSEIFDDQFSVERPDGSNFTLKIRSTKLEDSAMYFCASSRQALGEQYFGPGTRLTVT.

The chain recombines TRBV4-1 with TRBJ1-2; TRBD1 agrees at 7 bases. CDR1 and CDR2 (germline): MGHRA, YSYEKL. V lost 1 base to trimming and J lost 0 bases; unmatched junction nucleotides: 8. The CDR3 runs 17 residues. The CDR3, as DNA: TGCGCCAGCAGCCAAGTTACCGAGACAGGGACTAACTATGGCTACACCTTC. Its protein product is CASSQVTETGTNYGYTF.